Following are 30 T cell receptor beta chains from one sample sequenced in a study of naive and memory T cell subsets. An equimolar mix of two oligonucleotides served as the beta constant-region primer for TRBC1 and TRBC2. Nested alpha and beta constant-region primers with the SP2 primer drove four PCR rounds on ligated cDNA. From the UMI-ligation and nested PCR reads, TCRdb called clonotypes with MiXCR, one entry per CDR3 protein. The data hold 20,000 to 25,000 distinct CDR3 sequences, with around 10% observed a single time. The material sequenced was central memory CD8+ T cells from blood. Source of these receptors: a human donor in good health.

The chain uses TRBV20-1 and TRBJ2-5; 12 positions agree with TRBD2. V lost 3 bases and J lost 1; bases outside the gene matches: 9. The CDR3 contains 17 residues. Germline CDR1 DFQATT, CDR2 SNEGSKA (reference sequence). The CDR3 sequence: CSARAASGRGPQETQYF. In DNA form, the CDR3 reads TGCAGTGCTAGGGCGGCTAGCGGGAGGGGCCCCCAAGAGACCCAGTACTTC.

About this clonotype itself: This could be a read error, since a much larger clone is one nucleotide away. V usage is TRBV6-1 and J usage is TRBJ1-1; tentatively, D is TRBD1 (5 bases). Per germline, CDR1 MNHNS and CDR2 SASEGT. This CDR3 has 15 amino acids. The CDR3 DNA follows: TGTGTCAGCAGTGAAGGGGTGGGAGAGAACACTGAAGCTTTCTTT. Translated: CVSSEGVGENTEAFF.

There are many counts of this clonotype. The chain uses TRBV9 and TRBJ2-7; D not certain. CDR3 length: 14 amino acids. The germline V gene has CDR1 SGDLS and CDR2 YYNGEE. With 2 bases removed from V and 2 bases from J, the gap between germline ends came to 11 bases. CDR3 DNA: TGTGCCAGCAGCGTCGGCCAGGCCCCCTACGAGCAGTACTTC. Translated: CASSVGQAPYEQYF.

This clonotype was seen only a few times. The CDR3 here is CASSVDFGDTQYF. In DNA form, the CDR3 reads TGTGCCAGCAGTGTCGACTTCGGAGATACGCAGTATTTT. V gene TRBV6-5 combines with J gene TRBJ2-3; no clear D. V lost 5 bases, J lost 5 bases, and 11 bases lay in between. Germline lookup yields CDR1 MNHEY and CDR2 SVGAGI. There are 13 residues in the CDR3.

The table lists this clonotype with a few counts. The chain carries TRBV20-1 and TRBJ2-1; 8 bases agree with TRBD2. Germline V gene sequence: CDR1 DFQATT, CDR2 SNEGSKA (reference sequence). V lost 5 bases, J lost 7 bases, and 7 bases stayed unmatched. The CDR3 contains 13 residues. The DNA of the CDR3 is TGCAGTGCTGCCGGACTAGCCACGAATGAGCAGTTCTTC. This gives the protein CSAAGLATNEQFF.

The V and J genes are TRBV30 and TRBJ2-7; TRBD1 is a possible D gene (6 bases). The CDR3 spans 12 residues. The germline V and J ends were trimmed by 2 bases and 3 bases, with 8 bases remaining between them. In germline, CDR1 is GTSNPN, CDR2 SVGIG (reference sequence). CDR3 nucleotide sequence: TGTGCCTGGAGTTGGACAGACTACGAGCAGTACTTC. This gives the protein CAWSWTDYEQYF.

This clonotype was counted many times. The chain has TRBV20-1 and TRBJ2-3; 8 bases match TRBD2. V shed 0 bases and J 2 bases; nucleotides not matched to a gene: 7. The CDR3 extends over 16 amino acids. Germline V gene sequence: CDR1 DFQATT, CDR2 SNEGSKA (reference sequence). CDR3: CSARDVLADVTDTQYF. The CDR3 DNA is TGCAGTGCTAGAGATGTACTAGCGGACGTCACAGATACGCAGTATTTT.

This clonotype was counted only a few times. The rearrangement links TRBV19 to TRBJ2-1; 9 bases fit TRBD2. The CDR3 has 16 residues. Germline V gives CDR1 LNHDA, CDR2 SQIVND (reference sequence). V was clipped by 10 bases and J by 4 bases; unmatched bases: 14. CDR3 sequence reads: CATQVGAGGLYNEQFF. In DNA, the CDR3 is TGTGCCACCCAGGTGGGGGCGGGAGGGCTTTACAATGAGCAGTTCTTC.

This clonotype has ten or more counts. V and J are TRBV4-3 and TRBJ2-6, with D unclear. Germline V gene sequence: CDR1 LGHNA, CDR2 YSLEER. This CDR3 region has 16 residues. V shed 0 bases and J shed 0 bases, with 6 bases lying between them. For the CDR3, the DNA is TGCGCCAGCAGCCAAGATTTCGGCTCTGGGGCCAACGTCCTGACTTTC. Translation gives CASSQDFGSGANVLTF.

The chain couples TRBV4-1 to TRBJ2-1; no reliable D call. The CDR3 contains 15 residues. Germline V gene lookup returns CDR1 MGHRA and CDR2 YSYEKL. V lost 1 base and J 4 bases, leaving 11 bases between the germline ends. The CDR3 bases are TGCGCCAGCAGCCAAGTGCCAGACGGATACAATGAGCAGTTCTTC. It translates to CASSQVPDGYNEQFF.

This clonotype is deemed medium-sized (0.01 to 0.1%). The J gene is TRBJ2-6, the V gene TRBV28, with 10 bases identical to TRBD1. Per germline, CDR1 MDHEN and CDR2 SYDVKM. Losses at the gene ends were 7 bases for V and 4 bases for J; bases not matched to a gene: 7. This CDR3 spans 16 amino acids. The CDR3 protein is CASMGTGVSGANVLTF. CDR3 DNA: TGTGCCAGCATGGGGACAGGGGTATCAGGGGCCAACGTCCTGACTTTC.

There are many counts of this clonotype. This chain uses TRBV12-3 or TRBV12-4 with TRBJ1-2; 10 positions match TRBD1. This CDR3 region has 14 residues. The junction had 3 bases not matched to a gene; V was cut back by 7 bases and J by 1 base. The CDR3 reads CASTGTGVNYGYTF. Here the CDR3 DNA reads TGTGCCAGCACCGGGACAGGGGTTAACTATGGCTACACCTTC.

This clonotype occurred a few times. This chain joins TRBV30 and TRBJ2-7, with D tentatively TRBD2 (6 bases). Germline loops: CDR1 GTSNPN, CDR2 SVGIG (reference sequence). V lost 2 bases and J 5 bases, leaving 13 bases between the germline ends. The CDR3 loop spans 13 amino acids. The CDR3 DNA is TGTGCCTGGAGTTACGGGAGAGAAAACGAGCAGTACTTC. It codes for CAWSYGRENEQYF. Full variable domain (rest looked up from reference TRBV30 and TRBJ2-7): SQTIHQWPATLVQPVGSPLSLECTVEGTSNPNLYWYRQAAGRGLQLLFYSVGIGQISSEVPQNLSASRPQDRQFILSSKKLLLSDSGFYLCAWSYGRENEQYFGPGTRLTVT.

This clonotype was seen a few times. V and J are TRBV7-9 and TRBJ2-3; 7 bases align to TRBD2. V lost 7 bases to trimming and J lost 2 bases; unmatched junction nucleotides: 9. The CDR3 covers 15 residues. Germline loops: CDR1 SEHNR, CDR2 FQNEAQ (reference sequence). This CDR3 is CASIRRSGFTDTQYF. Here the CDR3 DNA reads TGTGCCAGCATACGTCGTAGCGGGTTCACAGATACGCAGTATTTT. The full variable domain, its missing parts supplied by reference TRBV7-9 and TRBJ2-3, is DTGVSQNPRHKITKRGQNVTFRCDPISEHNRLYWYRQTLGQGPEFLTYFQNEAQLEKSRLLSDRFSAERPKGSFSTLEIQRTEQGDSAMYLCASIRRSGFTDTQYFGPGTRLTVL.

This clonotype came up many times. CDR3 DNA: TGTGCCAGTAGTATCTCGTCCAGGGACGGCAATGAGCAGTTCTTC. It is translated as CASSISSRDGNEQFF. This sequence joins TRBV19 and TRBJ2-1; D possibly matches TRBD1 or TRBD2 (5 bases each). The CDR3 loop spans 15 amino acids. V lost 3 bases and J lost 6, with 15 bases in between. Germline lookup yields CDR1 LNHDA and CDR2 SQIVND (reference sequence).

The genes are TRBV20-1 and TRBJ2-3; the D is unclear. The CDR3 loop spans 14 amino acids. V lost 1 base and J 8 bases, leaving 16 bases between the germline ends. Germline V CDR1 and CDR2: DFQATT, SNEGSKA (reference sequence). The DNA of the CDR3 is TGCAGTGCTAGAGGCCTGGAGTCGGAAGTTACGCAGTATTTT. Translating it yields CSARGLESEVTQYF.

This clonotype occurred many times. The chain links TRBV6-1 to TRBJ1-4; D gene unclear. Germline V gene data show CDR1 as MNHNS and CDR2 as SASEGT. Trimming cost V 1 base and J 7 bases, with 16 bases left between them. This CDR3 region has 16 residues. CDR3 bases: TGTGCCAGCAGTGAAGAGGCTCCGGTTGTGGGTGAAAAACTGTTTTTT. It specifies CASSEEAPVVGEKLFF.

The table lists this clonotype with many counts. The V and J genes are TRBV28 and TRBJ2-2; 7 bases agree with TRBD1. CDR3 length: 17 amino acids. Germline loops: CDR1 MDHEN, CDR2 SYDVKM. The junction had 13 bases not matched to a gene; V was cut back by 5 bases and J by 4 bases. CDR3 nucleotides: TGTGCCAGCAGTACGAAGCCGGGACAGCGCGGCACCGGGGAGCTGTTTTTT. Translated, it gives CASSTKPGQRGTGELFF.

This clonotype is labeled as medium-sized. The V call is TRBV28, the J call TRBJ2-1; D ambiguous. This CDR3 is 14 amino acids long. The germline V gene has CDR1 MDHEN and CDR2 SYDVKM. Trimming stripped 7 bases from V and 7 bases from J, with 17 bases between. The CDR3 nucleotides read TGTGCCAGCACCGCACGGCCTTCCCGGAATGAGCAGTTCTTC. This encodes CASTARPSRNEQFF.

In its sample, this clonotype was seen many times. The rearrangement links TRBV20-1 to TRBJ2-7; 10 bases match TRBD2. This CDR3 has 14 amino acids. Germline V gene data show CDR1 as DFQATT and CDR2 as SNEGSKA (reference sequence). After removal of 3 bases from V and 3 bases from J, the junction contained 5 bases not matched to a gene. CDR3 sequence (DNA): TGCAGTGCTAGGGCCGGGACTAGCGACTACGAGCAGTACTTC. Amino acids: CSARAGTSDYEQYF.

This clonotype was seen ten or more times. The V call is TRBV4-1, the J call TRBJ2-1, with D possibly being TRBD2 (7 bases). The germline gives CDR1 MGHRA, CDR2 YSYEKL. V was trimmed by 1 base and J by 8 bases, leaving 18 bases between them. This CDR3 is 16 amino acids long. For the CDR3, the DNA is TGCGCCAGCAGCCAAGTGCGGGGGCCCTACGTCTATGAGCAGTTCTTC. Translating it yields CASSQVRGPYVYEQFF.

At least ten counts were recorded for this clonotype. The chain uses TRBV20-1 and TRBJ2-7; possible D gene TRBD1, 5 bases. The germline V gene has CDR1 DFQATT and CDR2 SNEGSKA (reference sequence). Trimming pared 0 bases from V and 3 bases from J, leaving 12 bases between. CDR3 length: 14 residues. CDR3 residues: CSARDGDRDYEQYF. The CDR3 region has the DNA TGCAGTGCTAGAGACGGAGACAGAGACTACGAGCAGTACTTC.

The gene calls are TRBV4-3 and TRBJ1-2; 8 bases align to TRBD1. With 3 bases clipped from V and 5 bases from J, the junction kept 2 bases outside the gene matches. Germline CDR1 reads LGHNA; CDR2 reads YSLEER. The CDR3 length is 13 residues. The CDR3 DNA is TGCGCCAGCAGCCAGGGGACAGGTTATGGCTACACCTTC. Translation gives CASSQGTGYGYTF.

On this clonotype: A read error may be the cause here, since a much bigger clone is one base away. V usage is TRBV6-2 or TRBV6-3 and J usage is TRBJ2-1; TRBD1 agrees at 7 bases. CDR1 is MNHEY, CDR2 SVGEGT, per germline. With 6 bases clipped from V and 12 bases from J, the junction kept 14 bases outside the gene matches. The CDR3 length is 14 residues. The CDR3 bases are TGTGCCAGCAGCTGGGACAGTGCCTCTGACGGGCAGTTCTTC. Its protein is CASSWDSASDGQFF.

The rearrangement links TRBV7-9 to TRBJ2-1; D is possibly TRBD1 (6 bases). V was shortened by 6 bases and J by 5 bases, with 17 bases between the two germline ends. From germline, CDR1 is SEHNR and CDR2 FQNEAQ (reference sequence). The CDR3 contains 15 residues. This CDR3 reads CASRPRTDSNNEQFF. CDR3 sequence (DNA): TGTGCCAGCAGACCTCGGACGGACAGTAACAATGAGCAGTTCTTC.

In its sample, this clonotype was seen many times. This chain links TRBV30 with TRBJ2-7; TRBD2 might be the D (6 bases). The germline gives CDR1 GTSNPN, CDR2 SVGIG (reference sequence). Trimming pared 0 bases from V and 4 bases from J, leaving 13 bases between. The CDR3 covers 14 residues. CDR3 residues: CAWSVLGGAYEQYF. The CDR3 DNA reads as TGTGCCTGGAGTGTACTAGGAGGGGCGTACGAGCAGTACTTC. The full variable domain, its missing parts supplied by reference TRBV30 and TRBJ2-7, is SQTIHQWPATLVQPVGSPLSLECTVEGTSNPNLYWYRQAAGRGLQLLFYSVGIGQISSEVPQNLSASRPQDRQFILSSKKLLLSDSGFYLCAWSVLGGAYEQYFGPGTRLTVT.

A note on this clonotype: Possible read error: a much larger clone is one base away. The rearrangement uses TRBV12-3 or TRBV12-4 and TRBJ2-1; perhaps TRBD2 as D (7 bases). The end of the DNA aligns better with TRBJ2-7, so the J call may be wrong. The CDR3 length is 16 residues. The CDR3 here is CASSSLGGAVNNEQYF. The CDR3 nucleotides are TGTGCCAGCAGTTCCTTAGGGGGGGCGGTTAACAATGAGCAGTACTTC.

Written as DNA, the CDR3 is TGCAGTGCTAGAGATCTTGGGGAGGGCACCATATATTTT. Protein sequence: CSARDLGEGTIYF. V and J are TRBV20-1 and TRBJ1-3, with D unresolved. V lost 0 bases and J lost 9, with 12 bases in between. Germline V gene lookup returns CDR1 DFQATT and CDR2 SNEGSKA (reference sequence). This CDR3 has 13 residues.

This clonotype came up many times. The CDR3 reads CASSNGRANYGYTF. The CDR3 DNA is TGTGCCAGCAGCAACGGTCGAGCTAACTATGGCTACACCTTC. J is TRBJ1-2 and V is TRBV11-1; D not resolved. V was cut by 5 bases and J by 0 bases, with 10 bases left in between. Germline V gene data show CDR1 as SGHAT and CDR2 as FQDESV (reference sequence). This CDR3 is built from 14 residues.

At least ten counts were recorded for this clonotype. The chain joins TRBV7-6 to TRBJ1-1; TRBD1 matches 9 bases. The V and J ends lost 5 bases and 5 bases, in that order; junction bases with no gene match: 6. The CDR3 runs 14 residues. CDR1 is SGHVS and CDR2 is FNYEAQ in the germline V gene. CDR3 protein: CASSTGQGLTEAFF. DNA of the CDR3: TGTGCCAGCAGCACCGGACAGGGGTTGACTGAAGCTTTCTTT.